This T cell receptor beta chain was identified during a study of shared clonotypes between healthy human individuals. Study conclusions and caveats: The study drew on few donors, limiting represented genetic and exposure-history diversity.

Naive CD8 isolation took CD45RO-negative cells positively selected for CCR7 and excluded terminally differentiated effector memory CD45RA+ cells. Replicate PCRs for sorted subsets used about 200 ng DNA; this equaled about 30,000 T cell genomes. TCRdb's copy holds only in-frame clones and misses some; the assay was immunoSEQ multiplex PCR. The data show some 1,900,000 clones, with approximately 94% seen just once and more than 0.9% held by the top ten. On this clone itself: The antigen is not known.

CDR3 length equals 15 residues. Trimming shortened V by 2 bases and J by 0 bases, and 9 bases separated the two germline ends. Germline V gene data show CDR1 as MNHNY and CDR2 as SVGAGI (reference sequence). Sequencing was done on a sample of naive CD8+ T cells sorted from blood. This sequence originates from a man between 18 and 29 years old in good health. The gene calls are TRBV6-6 and TRBJ2-3, with D hard to call. CDR3 in amino acids: CASSYKKDSTDTQYF. The CDR3 nucleotides read TGTGCCAGCAGTTACAAAAAGGATAGCACAGATACGCAGTATTTT.